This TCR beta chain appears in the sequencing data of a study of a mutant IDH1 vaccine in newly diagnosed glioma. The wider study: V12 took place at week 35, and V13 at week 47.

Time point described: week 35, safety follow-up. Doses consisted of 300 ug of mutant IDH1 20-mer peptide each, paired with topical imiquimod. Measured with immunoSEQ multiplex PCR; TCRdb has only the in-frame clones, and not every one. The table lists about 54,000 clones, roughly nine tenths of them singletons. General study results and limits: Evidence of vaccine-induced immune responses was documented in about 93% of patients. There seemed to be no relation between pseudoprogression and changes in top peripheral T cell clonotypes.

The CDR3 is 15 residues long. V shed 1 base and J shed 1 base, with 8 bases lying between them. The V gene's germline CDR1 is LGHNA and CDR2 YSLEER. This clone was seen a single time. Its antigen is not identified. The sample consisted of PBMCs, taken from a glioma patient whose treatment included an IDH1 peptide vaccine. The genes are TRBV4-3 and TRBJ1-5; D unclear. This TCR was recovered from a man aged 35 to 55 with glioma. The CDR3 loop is CASSQVKGSNQPQHF. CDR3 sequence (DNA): TGCGCCAGCAGCCAAGTCAAAGGGAGCAATCAGCCCCAGCATTTT.